This T cell receptor (beta chain) derives from a study of cytomegalovirus exposure and HLA in healthy donors. Overall study results and limits: The sole available immune exposure information was CMV serostatus.

Germline V gene data show CDR1 as MNHNS and CDR2 as SASEGT. V was cut by 0 bases and J by 5 bases, with 13 bases left in between. The CDR3 runs to 15 residues. 60 Vbeta and 13 Jbeta primers were used in PCR. Using immunoSEQ multiplex PCR, the repertoire was profiled, and TCRdb retains in-frame clones only, with some absent. The repertoire table contains about 53,000 clones. A note on this clone: Its matching antigen is unknown.

J is TRBJ1-2 and V is TRBV6-1; D gene uncertain. Input material: PBMCs. The origin of this receptor is a woman aged 18-29 years in good health and CMV-seronegative. The CDR3 sequence: CASSEARGILYGYTF. The CDR3 coding sequence is TGTGCCAGCAGTGAAGCGCGGGGAATCCTATATGGCTACACCTTC.